The clone carrying this T cell receptor beta chain was observed at least ten times. It was with unique molecular identifiers that the TCRbeta library was prepared. TCRdb called the PCR reads again in MiXCR, with one record for every CDR3 protein. The table lists about 610,000 distinct CDR3 sequences, about 10% of them singletons. The record originates from a study of T-cell reconstitution after alpha-beta-depleted transplantation in children. The V end was cut by 2 bases, the J end by 0 bases, with 14 bases between. This CDR3 has 16 amino acids. Germline V gene data show CDR1 as DFQATT and CDR2 as SNEGSKA (reference sequence).

The rearrangement links TRBV20-1 to TRBJ2-1; D is possibly TRBD2 (6 bases). The specimen was PBMCs from the stem cell graft donor, collected from the stem cell graft. The receptor comes from a human donor who donated a stem cell graft to a child with acute myeloid leukemia. CDR3 sequence (DNA): TGCAGTGCTAGACCTTCGGCGGGGAGCTCCTACAATGAGCAGTTCTTC. Amino acid sequence: CSARPSAGSSYNEQFF.